The 6 T cell receptor beta chains listed next were all sequenced from one sample in a study of shared clonotypes between healthy human individuals. The protocol was immunoSEQ multiplex PCR, while the TCRdb copy is restricted to in-frame clones and leaves out a portion. The data hold about 2 million clones, with 85% to 95% observed a single time. Sequenced: naive CD4+ T cells sorted from blood. Subset given: CD45RA+ positively selected. These receptors were obtained from a man aged 18 to 29 in good health.

The chain carries TRBV18 and TRBJ1-2, with 7 bases aligning to TRBD1. V was clipped by 3 bases and J by 0 bases; unmatched bases: 7. Germline V gene sequence: CDR1 KGHSH, CDR2 LQKENI. The CDR3 spans 16 residues. This chain's CDR3 is CASSPYPGTANYGYTF. DNA for the CDR3: TGTGCCAGCTCACCCTACCCCGGGACAGCTAACTATGGCTACACCTTC.

The J gene is TRBJ1-6, the V gene TRBV6-5, with 7 bases matching TRBD1. The CDR3 runs 14 residues. Germline V gene data show CDR1 as MNHEY and CDR2 as SVGAGI. The J segment lost 5 bases and the V segment lost 4 bases, leaving 2 bases of the junction unmatched. Here the CDR3 reads CASSLGQNNSPLHF. The CDR3 DNA follows: TGTGCCAGCAGTTTGGGACAGAATAATTCACCCCTCCACTTT.

In regard to this clone: A much larger clone lies a single base off, so this may be a read error. The J gene is TRBJ1-4, the V gene TRBV30; 8 nucleotides agree with TRBD1. The CDR3 sequence is 13 residues long. Germline lookup yields CDR1 GTSNPN and CDR2 SVGIG (reference sequence). The CDR3 here is CAWRDRANERLFF. CDR3 in DNA: TGTGCCTGGAGGGACAGGGCTAATGAAAGACTGTTTTTT.

The chain couples TRBV28 to TRBJ1-5; D is perhaps TRBD1 (6 bases). This CDR3 contains 13 residues. In germline, CDR1 is MDHEN, CDR2 SYDVKM. V lost 3 bases and J lost 5, with 8 bases in between. CDR3: CASSFWTDQPQHF. The CDR3 nucleotides are TGTGCCAGCAGTTTCTGGACAGATCAGCCCCAGCATTTT.

This rearrangement joins TRBV28 to TRBJ2-7; tentative D call: TRBD1 (5 bases). This CDR3 region has 12 residues. V lost 6 bases to trimming and J lost 6 bases, with 12 bases between them. The germline gives CDR1 MDHEN, CDR2 SYDVKM. CDR3 in DNA: TGTGCCAGCAGAAGCAGGGTTGGCGAGCAGTACTTC. It specifies CASRSRVGEQYF.

J is TRBJ2-7 and V is TRBV30, with 7 nucleotides matching TRBD2. There are 15 residues in the CDR3. V dropped 1 base and J dropped 5; count of bases not matched to a gene: 11. Germline CDR1 and CDR2: GTSNPN and SVGIG (reference sequence). The CDR3 sequence is CAWSASWTSNHEQYF. In DNA form, the CDR3 reads TGTGCCTGGAGTGCGTCCTGGACTAGTAACCACGAGCAGTACTTC.